The present entry profiles one TCR beta chain with its context. What it recognizes is unknown. The sample is drawn from a study of cytomegalovirus exposure and HLA in healthy donors. PCR employed 60 Vbeta and 13 Jbeta primers. Sequenced by immunoSEQ multiplex PCR; TCRdb stores in-frame clones only, minus some. Found here are 110,000 to 150,000 clones, about three quarters of them singletons; the top ten hold approximately 1.3%. Germline V lookup: CDR1 SGHAT, CDR2 FQDESV (reference sequence). V gave up 1 base and J gave up 5 bases; unmatched junction bases: 4. This CDR3 spans 14 amino acids. Study-level points and caveats: TCR beta sequences reportedly predicted most subjects' HLA-A and HLA-B alleles accurately. Further analysis, carried out later, found HLA-associated TCR beta chains more clonally expanded than equally common other chains.

This TCR derives from a male donor in good health and CMV-seropositive. What was sequenced was PBMCs. The rearrangement links TRBV11-1 to TRBJ2-7; 8 bases fit TRBD2. CDR3 in amino acids: CASSLGAGADEQYF. The CDR3, as DNA: TGTGCCAGCAGCTTAGGAGCGGGAGCAGACGAGCAGTACTTC. Filled out from reference TRBV11-1 and TRBJ2-7, the complete variable domain reads EAEVAQSPRYKITEKSQAVAFWCDPISGHATLYWYRQILGQGPELLVQFQDESVVDDSQLPKDRFSAERLKGVDSTLKIQPAELGDSAMYLCASSLGAGADEQYFGPGTRLTVT.